This T cell receptor beta chain was identified during a study of CD8+ T cells in alopecia areata. Extracted from the samples, RNA was reverse transcribed into cDNA to serve as the sequencing template. Profiled with immunoSEQ multiplex PCR; TCRdb holds only in-frame clones, not every one. The sample carries about 190,000 clones, less than 65% recorded once. As concerns this clone: The antigen is not known.

Germline loops: CDR1 SGDLS, CDR2 YYNGEE. CDR3 length: 15 amino acids. Unmatched junction bases numbered 8, after V lost 4 bases and J lost 6 bases. Regarding treatment: oral pan-JAK inhibitor, 5-10 mg twice daily. Cell sorting on a FACSAria was used to separate CD4+ and CD8+ T cells from the PBMCs. The study, taken as a whole, reports: A large proportion of expanded lesional clones were detected persisting in scalp and blood during tofacitinib.

The V call is TRBV9, the J call TRBJ2-1; TRBD2 agrees at 9 bases. This clonotype was obtained from a human donor with alopecia areata. The sequences come from CD4+ T cells sorted from blood, collected at week 4, from a patient treated with tofacitinib. CDR3 protein: CASSPAGTSINEQFF. CDR3 sequence (DNA): TGTGCCAGCAGCCCAGCCGGGACTAGCATCAATGAGCAGTTCTTC.